A selection of T cell receptor beta chains follows, all from one sample in a study of cytomegalovirus exposure and HLA in healthy donors. Profiling relied on immunoSEQ multiplex PCR, and the TCRdb table lists in-frame clones only, not all of them. The sample shows about 140,000 clones, 82% of them seen only once. Sequenced input: PBMCs. Receptors were obtained from a man in his late teens or twenties in good health and CMV-seropositive. The CDR3 runs from the conserved cysteine through the conserved F or W. A D gene is named only where the DNA matches it firmly. Part of the rows lack a size; the others show once, few, many or a class for expanded clones.

TRBJ2-7 TRBV10-2 . once CASRDSSLYEQYF TGCGCCAGCAGGGACAGTTCTCTTTACGAGCAGTACTTC
TRBJ1-4 TRBV6-1 . once CASSEWQGLTNEKLFF TGTGCCAGCAGTGAATGGCAGGGCTTAACTAATGAAAAACTGTTTTTT
TRBJ2-7 TRBV28 . . CASSTDTDSYEQYF TGTGCCAGCAGTACAGATACGGATTCCTACGAGCAGTACTTC
TRBJ1-2 TRBV5-6 . . CATPPNYGYTF TGTGCCACCCCTCCGAACTATGGCTACACCTTC
TRBJ2-5 TRBV28 . . CASSVTGETQYF TGTGCCAGCAGTGTCACAGGGGAGACCCAGTACTTC
TRBJ2-7 TRBV7-2 . . CASSLIFGKADEQYF TGTGCCAGCAGCTTAATCTTCGGGAAGGCGGACGAGCAGTACTTC
TRBJ2-1 TRBV19 . . CASMAGSYNEQFF TGTGCCAGTATGGCGGGGTCCTACAATGAGCAGTTCTTC
TRBJ2-7 TRBV5-6 . . CASSLSPSDSYEQYF TGTGCCAGCAGCTTGTCCCCTAGCGACTCCTACGAGCAGTACTTC
TRBJ2-7 TRBV28 . . CASSLTGRDYEQYF TGTGCCAGCAGTTTAACCGGGAGAGACTACGAGCAGTACTTC
TRBJ1-3 TRBV5-1 . few CASSLASLGTPYSGNTIYF TGCGCCAGCAGCTTGGCAAGTCTGGGCACACCCTACTCTGGAAACACCATATATTTT
TRBJ1-2 TRBV5-1 . . CASSPGGSGSTMSYTF TGCGCCAGCAGCCCGGGGGGGTCAGGATCCACTATGAGCTACACCTTC
TRBJ2-7 TRBV5-1 TRBD1 . CASSLGFGTGSYEQYF TGCGCCAGCAGCTTGGGGTTCGGGACAGGCTCCTACGAGCAGTACTTC
TRBJ2-6 TRBV28 TRBD2 . CASSLSRSGREGRGANVLTF TGTGCCAGCAGTTTATCCCGTTCTGGGCGGGAGGGCCGCGGGGCCAACGTCCTGACTTTC
TRBJ2-7 TRBV25-1 TRBD1 . CASSELSGTGQYF TGTGCCAGCAGTGAATTATCAGGGACAGGACAGTACTTC
TRBJ1-5 TRBV28 . . CASSLRGPGSNQPQHF TGTGCCAGCAGTTTACGCGGGCCGGGGAGCAATCAGCCCCAGCATTTT
TRBJ1-2 TRBV28 TRBD1 . CASSSLDREVHYGYTF TGTGCCAGCAGTTCGCTGGACAGGGAGGTTCACTATGGCTACACCTTC
TRBJ2-3 TRBV28 . once CAISDRYTDTQYF TGTGCCATCTCGGACAGATACACAGATACGCAGTATTTT
TRBJ1-2 TRBV19 . once CASSIVTGGYTF TGTGCCAGTAGTATTGTAACGGGTGGCTACACCTTC
TRBJ2-7 TRBV28 TRBD2 . CASSTNRGDEQYF TGTGCCAGCAGTACAAATCGGGGGGACGAGCAGTACTTC
TRBJ2-5 TRBV10-1 TRBD2 . CASSAGLAGQETQYF TGCGCCAGCAGTGCCGGACTAGCGGGCCAAGAGACCCAGTACTTC
TRBJ2-2 TRBV6-1 . . CASSEMSDTGELFF TGTGCCAGCAGTGAAATGTCGGACACCGGGGAGCTGTTTTTT
TRBJ2-7 TRBV27 TRBD2 . CASSAGTSGRNEQYF TGTGCCAGCAGTGCAGGGACTAGCGGGAGGAACGAGCAGTACTTC
TRBJ1-2 TRBV28 TRBD1 . CAIYPRGRSYGYTF TGTGCCATCTACCCCAGGGGGCGCAGCTATGGCTACACCTTC
TRBJ2-7 TRBV7-9 TRBD1 . CASTPSGTDYEQYF TGTGCCAGCACCCCTTCCGGGACAGATTACGAGCAGTACTTC
TRBJ1-5 TRBV7-9 TRBD1 . CASSFEGASNQPQHF TGTGCCAGCAGCTTTGAGGGGGCGAGCAATCAGCCCCAGCATTTT
TRBJ2-7 TRBV9 TRBD2 . CASSGNRDYFSEQYF TGTGCCAGCAGCGGTAACCGGGACTACTTCTCCGAGCAGTACTTC
TRBJ2-1 TRBV6-5 TRBD2 few CASSYAGTSGYNEQFF TGTGCCAGCAGTTATGCCGGGACTAGCGGTTACAATGAGCAGTTCTTC
TRBJ1-5 TRBV6-5 . . CASSSTPSNQPQHF TGTGCCAGCAGTTCGACACCGAGCAATCAGCCCCAGCATTTT